Here is one TCR beta chain with its context. Its antigen is still unknown. CD45RO-negative, CCR7-selected cells formed the naive CD8 fraction, which excluded terminally differentiated effector memory CD45RA+ cells. V was pared by 5 bases and J by 6 bases, with 6 bases of the junction left unmatched. The CDR3 has 13 amino acids. Germline-derived CDR1 and CDR2 are SEHNR and FQNEAQ (reference sequence). The authors distributed each subset's genomic DNA evenly over several immunoSEQ plates. Method: immunoSEQ multiplex PCR; TCRdb's copy keeps in-frame clones and lacks some. This sample has 550,000 to 750,000 clones; around 90% occur once, and the top ten carry approximately 22%. This entry is derived from a study of shared clonotypes between healthy human individuals. Study-level background: Each donor's CD4 naive and CD4 memory cells filled three plates apiece, CD8 naive two, and CD8 memory one. Regarding the study as a whole: Sharing across four donors was highest in naive CD4 (roughly 5%) and lowest in memory CD8 (roughly 0.4%). Larger richness was generally estimated for naive than memory subsets.

The V and J genes are TRBV7-9 and TRBJ2-5, with TRBD1 matching 7 bases. Sequencing was performed on naive CD8+ T cells sorted from blood. The clonotype originates from a man aged 25 to 40 in good health. The CDR3 sequence is CASSVDREQTQYF. Written as DNA, the CDR3 is TGTGCCAGCAGCGTAGACAGGGAACAGACCCAGTACTTC.